These T cell receptor beta chains were read from a single sample in a study of cytomegalovirus exposure and HLA in healthy donors. TCRdb's table, derived via immunoSEQ multiplex PCR, lists solely in-frame clones and lacks some. The table records more than 90,000 clones, 78% of them present only once. Material: PBMCs. Receptors originate from a middle-aged woman in good health and CMV-seronegative. The CDR3 runs from the conserved cysteine through the conserved F or W. The D gene is left open where the match is weak. Expanded clones get a size class; other rows say once, few or many, or leave the size out.

clone size	J gene	V gene	D gene	CDR3 protein	CDR3 DNA
NA	TRBJ1-5	TRBV30	TRBD1	CAWGLGQGYNQPQHF	TGTGCCTGGGGTTTAGGACAGGGATACAATCAGCCCCAGCATTTT
few	TRBJ2-3	TRBV28	NA	CAIQGGTDTQYF	TGTGCCATCCAAGGGGGCACAGATACGCAGTATTTT
NA	TRBJ1-3	TRBV28	NA	CASIRGSGNTIYF	TGTGCCAGCATACGCGGCTCTGGAAACACCATATATTTT
NA	TRBJ1-5	TRBV28	NA	CASSTRGTGGNQPQHF	TGTGCCAGCAGCACCCGAGGGACGGGGGGCAATCAGCCCCAGCATTTT
NA	TRBJ2-1	TRBV6-5	TRBD1	CASSYSSGTGFNEQFF	TGTGCCAGCAGTTACTCGAGTGGGACAGGGTTCAATGAGCAGTTCTTC
NA	TRBJ2-7	TRBV29-1	NA	CSVILNRARSYEQYF	TGCAGCGTGATTTTGAACAGGGCGCGATCATACGAGCAGTACTTC
once	TRBJ2-1	TRBV7-9	NA	CASSLNPTEYNEQFF	TGTGCCAGCAGCTTGAATCCGACAGAGTACAATGAGCAGTTCTTC
NA	TRBJ2-1	TRBV2	NA	CASLFEDSGYNEQFF	TGTGCCAGCCTTTTTGAGGATAGCGGTTACAATGAGCAGTTCTTC
NA	TRBJ1-3	TRBV5-1	TRBD1	CASRTGHGNTIYF	TGCGCCAGCAGGACAGGGCATGGAAACACCATATATTTT
NA	TRBJ2-3	TRBV18	TRBD1	CASSTGQTSTDTQYF	TGTGCCAGCTCAACGGGACAGACGAGCACAGATACGCAGTATTTT
NA	TRBJ1-1	TRBV7-2	NA	CASSLQGLDTEAFF	TGTGCCAGCAGCTTACAGGGGTTGGACACTGAAGCTTTCTTT
NA	TRBJ2-7	TRBV28	NA	CASSLQGRFYEQYF	TGTGCCAGCAGCCTACAGGGCCGTTTCTACGAGCAGTACTTC
NA	TRBJ2-7	TRBV19	NA	CASNNRDNYEQYF	TGTGCCAGTAATAACCGGGACAACTACGAGCAGTACTTC
NA	TRBJ2-7	TRBV10-2	NA	CATRDGGQFYEQYF	TGCGCCACTCGAGATGGGGGCCAATTCTACGAGCAGTACTTC
NA	TRBJ2-3	TRBV11-2	TRBD2	CASSPGGTSGGLDTQYF	TGTGCCAGCAGCCCCGGGGGCACTAGCGGGGGTTTAGATACGCAGTATTTT
NA	TRBJ2-7	TRBV6-1	NA	CASQTGYEQYF	TGTGCCAGTCAAACAGGCTACGAGCAGTACTTC
NA	TRBJ2-6	TRBV5-1	NA	CASSPGMSGANVLTF	TGCGCCAGCAGCCCAGGGATGTCTGGGGCCAACGTCCTGACTTTC
NA	TRBJ2-7	TRBV29-1	NA	CSVKFMTAYEQYF	TGCAGCGTCAAATTTATGACTGCCTACGAGCAGTACTTC
NA	TRBJ2-5	TRBV2	NA	CASWAYQGGETQYF	TGTGCCAGCTGGGCTTACCAAGGGGGAGAGACCCAGTACTTC
NA	TRBJ1-1	TRBV7-2	NA	CASSSQTGRNTEAFF	TGTGCCAGCAGCTCCCAGACTGGGAGGAACACTGAAGCTTTCTTT
NA	TRBJ2-1	TRBV6-5	NA	CASSYSGLFYNEQFF	TGTGCCAGCAGTTACTCGGGACTCTTCTACAATGAGCAGTTCTTC
NA	TRBJ2-2	TRBV9	NA	CASSGLTGELFF	TGTGCCAGCTCCGGGTTGACCGGGGAGCTGTTTTTT
NA	TRBJ2-7	TRBV30	TRBD2	CAWGGRAGVREQYF	TGTGCCTGGGGGGGGAGGGCGGGGGTTCGGGAGCAGTACTTC
NA	TRBJ1-5	TRBV7-3	NA	CASSLKGGGNQPQHF	TGTGCCAGCAGCTTAAAAGGGGGGGGTAATCAGCCCCAGCATTTT
NA	TRBJ1-4	TRBV7-8	TRBD1	CASSARTGLNEKLFF	TGTGCCAGCAGCGCCCGGACAGGCCTTAATGAAAAACTGTTTTTT
NA	TRBJ2-7	TRBV30	TRBD2	CAWRRERLGDEQYF	TGTGCCTGGAGGCGGGAGAGGTTGGGAGACGAGCAGTACTTC
NA	TRBJ2-1	TRBV27	NA	CASTLLSAGSYNEQFF	TGTGCCAGCACCCTACTCTCGGCGGGATCCTACAATGAGCAGTTCTTC
NA	TRBJ2-7	TRBV19	TRBD2	CASSILWTSGPTSSYEQYF	TGTGCCAGTAGTATCCTCTGGACTAGCGGACCTACCAGCTCCTACGAGCAGTACTTC
NA	TRBJ2-5	TRBV2	NA	CASSEDSSRLETQYF	TGTGCCAGCAGTGAGGACAGTTCGCGGCTAGAGACCCAGTACTTC
NA	TRBJ1-5	TRBV5-5	TRBD1	CASRGGTGGPNQPQHF	TGTGCCAGCAGAGGAGGGACAGGCGGACCCAATCAGCCCCAGCATTTT
NA	TRBJ1-3	TRBV10-3	NA	CAITGGEAGNTIYF	TGTGCCATCACGGGAGGGGAGGCTGGAAACACCATATATTTT
NA	TRBJ2-7	TRBV28	TRBD2	CASSFPLSGTPSEQYF	TGTGCCAGCAGTTTTCCTCTTAGCGGGACGCCCTCCGAGCAGTACTTC
NA	TRBJ2-1	TRBV27	TRBD2	CASSLTPTSDFYNEQFF	TGTGCCAGCAGTTTAACGCCCACTAGCGATTTCTACAATGAGCAGTTCTTC
NA	TRBJ2-7	TRBV4-2	NA	CASSHIDGDAYEQYF	TGTGCCAGCAGCCACATTGACGGGGATGCTTACGAGCAGTACTTC
NA	TRBJ2-3	TRBV28	TRBD1	CASRMTGGSDTQYF	TGTGCCAGCAGGATGACAGGGGGATCAGATACGCAGTATTTT
NA	TRBJ2-1	TRBV5-1	TRBD2	CASSAGTSGSIDQGEQFF	TGCGCCAGCAGCGCCGGGACTAGCGGGAGTATTGATCAGGGTGAGCAGTTCTTC
once	TRBJ2-1	TRBV5-6	NA	CASSQDSYNEQFF	TGTGCCAGCAGCCAAGACAGCTACAATGAGCAGTTCTTC
NA	TRBJ2-5	TRBV6-5	NA	CASSYAEETQYF	TGTGCCAGCAGTTACGCGGAAGAGACCCAGTACTTC
NA	TRBJ2-1	TRBV19	NA	CASSFSGSSYNEQFF	TGTGCCAGTAGCTTTAGCGGAAGCTCCTACAATGAGCAGTTCTTC
NA	TRBJ2-3	TRBV19	NA	CASSIPGVDTQYF	TGTGCCAGTAGTATCCCAGGGGTGGATACGCAGTATTTT
NA	TRBJ1-5	TRBV19	TRBD1	CASSIGQGGLGQPQHF	TGTGCCAGTAGTATAGGACAAGGGGGCCTGGGTCAGCCCCAGCATTTT
few	TRBJ1-5	TRBV6-1	NA	CASSGRVSNQPQHF	TGTGCCAGCAGTGGCAGGGTTAGCAATCAGCCCCAGCATTTT
NA	TRBJ2-1	TRBV6-6	NA	CASRDLKSRGEQFF	TGTGCCAGCAGAGATCTTAAATCAAGGGGAGAGCAGTTCTTC
NA	TRBJ2-7	TRBV5-1	TRBD1	CASSPGTGPLYEQYF	TGCGCCAGCAGCCCCGGGACAGGACCCCTCTACGAGCAGTACTTC
NA	TRBJ1-5	TRBV19	TRBD1	CASSIVTGGGNQPQHF	TGTGCCAGTAGTATCGTTACAGGGGGAGGCAATCAGCCCCAGCATTTT
NA	TRBJ1-5	TRBV7-9	TRBD1	CASSATGDSNQPQHF	TGTGCCAGCAGCGCCACAGGGGACAGCAATCAGCCCCAGCATTTT
few	TRBJ2-3	TRBV2	TRBD2	CAPGTSGSTDTQYF	TGTGCCCCCGGGACTAGCGGGAGCACAGATACGCAGTATTTT
few	TRBJ1-5	TRBV6-5	NA	CASRQLGHQPQHF	TGTGCCAGCAGGCAGTTGGGCCATCAGCCCCAGCATTTT
few	TRBJ1-1	TRBV5-6	NA	CASSLVSVAVNTEAFF	TGTGCCAGCAGCTTGGTGAGTGTTGCTGTGAACACTGAAGCTTTCTTT
NA	TRBJ1-5	TRBV18	TRBD1	CASSRDRALNQPQHF	TGTGCCAGCTCGCGGGACAGGGCCCTTAATCAGCCCCAGCATTTT
once	TRBJ1-1	TRBV29-1	TRBD1	CSVRTGGTEAFF	TGCAGCGTGAGGACAGGGGGCACTGAAGCTTTCTTT
NA	TRBJ1-2	TRBV29-1	TRBD1	CSVADRGHGYTF	TGCAGCGTCGCAGACAGGGGGCATGGCTACACCTTC
few	TRBJ2-1	TRBV12-5	TRBD2	CASGLGAGGPYNEQFF	TGTGCTAGTGGTTTGGGGGCGGGAGGGCCCTACAATGAGCAGTTCTTC
few	TRBJ2-1	TRBV6-6	TRBD1	CASSYKTGTGGDEQFF	TGTGCCAGCAGTTATAAAACCGGGACAGGGGGGGATGAGCAGTTCTTC
NA	TRBJ2-1	TRBV15	NA	CATFGGGRNEQFF	TGTGCCACTTTCGGGGGAGGCAGAAATGAGCAGTTCTTC
NA	TRBJ2-1	TRBV5-1	TRBD2	CASSFSGSRPYNEQFF	TGCGCCAGCAGCTTTAGCGGGAGCCGCCCCTACAATGAGCAGTTCTTC
few	TRBJ2-2	TRBV6-5	TRBD1	CASRTGAANTGELFF	TGTGCCAGCAGAACAGGGGCCGCGAACACCGGGGAGCTGTTTTTT
NA	TRBJ1-5	TRBV2	TRBD1	CASIADRDQPQHF	TGTGCCAGCATCGCGGACAGGGATCAGCCCCAGCATTTT
NA	TRBJ2-1	TRBV27	TRBD2	CASSLLLAGVGGKNEQFF	TGTGCCAGCAGTTTATTACTAGCGGGAGTAGGGGGGAAGAATGAGCAGTTCTTC